Detailed here is one T cell receptor (beta chain). What it binds is not known. Per donor, over 2 ml of blood was collected and frozen. The sample is drawn from a study of monozygotic twins with inflammatory bowel disease. Points from the study as a whole: TCRbeta diversity (inverse Simpson) was lower in IBD patients than in healthy co-twins.

Added by template switching were UMIs that each held a 6-nucleotide sample barcode. TCRdb reprocessed the 5' RACE reads and keeps a single row for each CDR3 protein, giving no DNA. Here the sample table reports 300,000 to 350,000 distinct CDR3 sequences. Germline V lookup: CDR1 MGHRA, CDR2 YSYEKL. There are 15 residues in the CDR3. This receptor was obtained from a human donor with ulcerative colitis or Crohn's disease, or a healthy co-twin of an affected twin (not recorded which). Sequenced: blood. The rearrangement uses TRBV4-1 and TRBJ2-3. The CDR3 loop is CASSQVWSGTDTQYF.